The 13 T cell receptor beta chains in this list originate from one sample, sequenced in a study of T cell responses to AZD1222 COVID-19 vaccine. The protocol was immunoSEQ multiplex PCR, while the TCRdb copy is restricted to in-frame clones and leaves out a portion. Of some 120,000 clones listed, 89% are singletons. This specimen consisted of peripheral blood, obtained on day 0 of AZD1222 vaccination. All receptors derive from an adult in good health.

The CDR3 is CSPDRGNGYTF. CDR3 nucleotides: TGCAGTCCCGACAGGGGGAATGGCTACACCTTC. This chain uses TRBV20-1 with TRBJ1-2, with 9 bases fitting TRBD1. The V gene's germline CDR1 is DFQATT and CDR2 SNEGSKA (reference sequence). Germline trimming cut 8 bases from V and 6 bases from J; bases unmatched to any gene: 4. CDR3 length equals 11 residues.

The rearrangement uses TRBV5-4 and TRBJ2-1; D perhaps matches TRBD2 (5 bases). Trimming took off 0 bases at V and 0 bases at J, with 10 bases between the two ends. Germline V gene sequence: CDR1 SGHNT, CDR2 YYREEE (reference sequence). The CDR3 length is 16 residues. This chain's CDR3 is CASSLADYSSYNEQFF. CDR3 in DNA: TGTGCCAGCAGCTTGGCTGACTACTCCTCCTACAATGAGCAGTTCTTC.

V and J are TRBV23-1 and TRBJ1-2; the D gene is possibly TRBD1 (5 bases). TRBV23-1 is reported as an ORF; its role is uncertain. V dropped 6 bases and J dropped 8 bases, with 25 bases sitting between them. The CDR3 sequence is 16 residues long. The CDR3 protein is CASSPTRTTGERGYTF. CDR3 DNA: TGCGCCAGCAGCCCCACCAGGACGACGGGGGAAAGGGGCTACACCTTC.

The chain employs TRBV24-1 and TRBJ2-4; TRBD1 is a possible D gene (5 bases). This CDR3 is 13 amino acids long. CDR1 and CDR2 from the germline V gene are KGHDR and SFDVKD. V was shortened by 10 bases and J by 8 bases, with 17 bases between the two germline ends. The CDR3, as DNA: TGTGCCACACAGTCGGCCCTAGGGGACATTCAGTACTTC. Protein: CATQSALGDIQYF.

The genes are TRBV7-3 and TRBJ1-2; possibly TRBD1 for D (5 bases). Between the trimmed V and J ends, which lost 2 bases and 8 bases, there was a span of 12 bases. Germline CDR1 and CDR2: SGHTA and FQGTGA. CDR3 length: 13 residues. CDR3 amino acids: CASSLGGGEGYTF. The DNA of the CDR3 is TGTGCCAGCAGCTTAGGGGGAGGAGAAGGCTACACCTTC.

This clone was picked up one time. The chain uses TRBV7-2 and TRBJ2-7, with D possibly TRBD1 on 6 matching bases. CDR1 is SGHTA, CDR2 FQGNSA, per germline. The CDR3 covers 15 residues. Trimming pared 3 bases from V and 5 bases from J, leaving 17 bases between. The CDR3 region is CASSFTTGGLHEQYF. The CDR3 DNA follows: TGTGCCAGCAGCTTCACGACAGGAGGATTACACGAGCAGTACTTC. Together with reference TRBV7-2 and TRBJ2-7, the CDR3 gives the full variable domain: GAGVSQSPSNKVTEKGKDVELRCDPISGHTALYWYRQSLGQGLEFLIYFQGNSAPDKSGLPSDRFSAERTGGSVSTLTIQRTQQEDSAVYLCASSFTTGGLHEQYFGPGTRLTVT.

This chain links TRBV9 with TRBJ2-2, with D possibly being TRBD1 (6 bases). The germline V and J ends were trimmed by 0 bases and 5 bases, with 14 bases remaining between them. The CDR3 length is 16 residues. Per the germline V gene, CDR1 is SGDLS and CDR2 is YYNGEE. The CDR3 spells CASSVAGHVGTGELFF. CDR3 DNA sequence: TGTGCCAGCAGCGTAGCGGGACACGTAGGGACCGGGGAGCTGTTTTTT.

CDR3 bases: TGTGCCAGCAGCAAAGGCCAAACCCTAGTAAAGGGGGAGCTGTTTTTT. Translating gives CASSKGQTLVKGELFF. The chain is built from TRBV21-1 and TRBJ2-2; the tabulated D call, TRBD2, remains unverified against the DNA. TRBV21-1 is a pseudogene. This CDR3 contains 16 residues.

This chain connects TRBV5-6 to TRBJ1-2, with D possibly TRBD1 on 6 matching bases. The germline V gene has CDR1 SGHDT and CDR2 YYEEEE. Trimming took off 4 bases at V and 7 bases at J, with 11 bases between the two ends. The CDR3 contains 12 residues. This CDR3 is CASSLSGVGYTF. The CDR3 DNA is TGTGCCAGCAGCCTGTCAGGGGTTGGCTACACCTTC.

The genes are TRBV5-1 and TRBJ2-2; D not resolved. The CDR3 length is 14 residues. V gave up 0 bases and J gave up 0 bases, with 3 bases separating them. CDR1 and CDR2 from the germline V gene are SGHRS and YFSETQ. The CDR3 DNA reads as TGCGCCAGCAGCTTGGGAACGAACACCGGGGAGCTGTTTTTT. Amino acids: CASSLGTNTGELFF.

In this sample, this clone turned up once. Within the sample, other DNA sequences also encode this same CDR3. The J gene is TRBJ2-1, the V gene TRBV28; D remains unclear. The germline V gene encodes CDR1 MDHEN and CDR2 SYDVKM. The CDR3 loop spans 11 amino acids. Trimming pared 5 bases from V and 7 bases from J, leaving 6 bases between. The CDR3 here is CASSSPNEQFF. The CDR3 coding sequence is TGTGCCAGCAGTAGCCCTAATGAGCAGTTCTTC. Variable domain in full (rest from reference TRBV28 and TRBJ2-1): DVKVTQSSRYLVKRTGEKVFLECVQDMDHENMFWYRQDPGLGLRLIYFSYDVKMKEKGDIPEGYSVSREKKERFSLILESASTNQTSMYLCASSSPNEQFFGPGTRLTVL.

The CDR3 DNA sequence: TGTGCCAGCAGTGGTGAAAAACTGTTTTTT. It specifies CASSGEKLFF. V usage is TRBV2 and J usage is TRBJ1-4, with D unclear. This CDR3 spans 10 amino acids. Germline values: CDR1 SNHLY, CDR2 FYNNEI. V was pared by 4 bases and J by 7 bases, with 1 base between.

The chain couples TRBV3-1 (or the pseudogene TRBV3-2) to TRBJ2-3; the match to TRBD2 covers 8 bases. This CDR3 region has 16 residues. The germline gives CDR1 LGHDT, CDR2 YNNKEL (reference sequence). The ends lost 6 bases at V and 1 base at J; junction bases unmatched: 9. The CDR3 protein is CASRVPGGRCTDTQYF. CDR3 DNA sequence: TGTGCCAGCAGAGTTCCGGGGGGGCGTTGCACAGATACGCAGTATTTT.